The 15 T cell receptor beta chains below all came from one sample that was sequenced in a study of shared T cell receptors in the human thymus. Clones were sequenced by immunoSEQ multiplex PCR, and TCRdb holds only the in-frame ones, with some missing. Here the sample spans about 660,000 clones, about 90% being singletons. This sample also appeared in a second study, on human thymus T cells.

The sequenced sample consisted of thymocytes. The receptors derive from a boy under two years old with a congenital heart defect.

The gene calls are TRBV15 and TRBJ2-7; D unclear. V was clipped by 0 bases and J by 5 bases, with 17 bases between them. There are 16 residues in the CDR3. CDR1 is LNHNV, CDR2 YYDKDF, per germline (reference sequence). The CDR3 region is CATSRDGTVAWNEQYF. The CDR3 region has the DNA TGTGCCACCAGCAGAGATGGAACAGTTGCCTGGAACGAGCAGTACTTC.

J is TRBJ2-7 and V is TRBV6-1; no definite D call. The V end was cut by 2 bases, the J end by 2 bases, with 13 bases between. This CDR3 spans 15 amino acids. In germline, CDR1 is MNHNS, CDR2 SASEGT. The chain's CDR3 is CASSENAGSAYEQYF. CDR3 DNA: TGTGCCAGCAGTGAAAACGCAGGATCAGCCTACGAGCAGTACTTC.

Notes on this clone: The germline gene is not matched at one end of the junction; a read error may be the cause. J is TRBJ1-6 and V is TRBV30; no reliable D call. This CDR3 region has 17 residues. CDR1 GTSNPN and CDR2 SVGIG come from the germline V gene (reference sequence). The CDR3 protein is CAWSVRPPRSYNSPLHF. The CDR3 region has the DNA TGTGCCTGGAGTGTACGCCCTCCCCGATCCTATAATTCCCCCCTCCACTTT.

J is TRBJ2-7 and V is TRBV7-2; D not resolved. The V end lost 2 bases, the J end lost 3 bases, and 17 bases lay between the germline ends. Germline V gene sequence: CDR1 SGHTA, CDR2 FQGNSA. This CDR3 has 16 amino acids. CDR3 in amino acids: CASSLWAPHSFYEQYF. Here the CDR3 DNA reads TGTGCCAGCAGCTTATGGGCCCCCCATTCCTTCTACGAGCAGTACTTC.

The chain employs TRBV7-9 and TRBJ1-2, with D possibly TRBD1 on 6 matching bases. Germline lookup yields CDR1 SEHNR and CDR2 FQNEAQ (reference sequence). V was clipped by 5 bases and J by 6 bases, with 16 bases between them. The CDR3 contains 14 residues. CDR3 nucleotides: TGTGCCAGCAGCGCGTGTCGGGGGGGGCATGGCTACACCTTC. Protein sequence: CASSACRGGHGYTF.

The chain employs TRBV19 and TRBJ2-5; 9 nucleotides match TRBD1. Germline lookup yields CDR1 LNHDA and CDR2 SQIVND (reference sequence). V dropped 5 bases and J dropped 2; count of bases not matched to a gene: 9. CDR3 length: 16 amino acids. The CDR3 nucleotides are TGTGCCAGTAGTCGTACAGGGGGCGCCGGGCAAGAGACCCAGTACTTC. Protein sequence: CASSRTGGAGQETQYF. The full variable domain, its missing parts supplied by reference TRBV19 and TRBJ2-5, is DGGITQSPKYLFRKEGQNVTLSCEQNLNHDAMYWYRQDPGQGLRLIYYSQIVNDFQKGDIAEGYSVSREKKESFPLTVTSAQKNPTAFYLCASSRTGGAGQETQYFGPGTRLLVL.

This CDR3 reads CASSLAAKDRKNQNTEAFF. The CDR3 DNA sequence: TGCGCCAGCAGCTTGGCCGCGAAAGACAGAAAAAACCAGAACACTGAAGCTTTCTTT. The rearrangement links TRBV5-1 to TRBJ1-1; maybe TRBD1 (5 bases). Trimming removed 0 bases from V and 1 base from J, with 22 bases in between. Per the germline V gene, CDR1 is SGHRS and CDR2 is YFSETQ. The CDR3 runs to 19 residues.

The gene calls are TRBV19 and TRBJ1-4, with TRBD1 identical over 10 bases. V gave up 4 bases and J gave up 7 bases; unmatched junction bases: 9. Germline V lookup: CDR1 LNHDA, CDR2 SQIVND (reference sequence). CDR3 length equals 16 residues. The CDR3 loop reads CASSTRTGGKGEKLFF. The CDR3, as DNA: TGTGCCAGTAGTACCCGGACAGGGGGGAAAGGTGAAAAACTGTTTTTT.

The rearrangement links TRBV25-1 to TRBJ2-2; tentative D call: TRBD2 (5 bases). This CDR3 comprises 14 residues. Germline V lookup: CDR1 MGHDK, CDR2 SYGVNS. Trimming removed 2 bases from V and 4 bases from J, with 8 bases in between. CDR3 nucleotides: TGTGCCAGCAGTGAAGGAGGTATCACCGGGGAGCTGTTTTTT. Translation: CASSEGGITGELFF. Full variable domain (remainder filled in from reference TRBV25-1 and TRBJ2-2): EADIYQTPRYLVIGTGKKITLECSQTMGHDKMYWYQQDPGMELHLIHYSYGVNSTEKGDLSSESTVSRIRTEHFPLTLESARPSHTSQYLCASSEGGITGELFFGEGSRLTVL.

This clone came up once. The DNA for the CDR3 is TGTGCCAGCAGCGGTCCTTATGGCTACACCTTC. Amino acid sequence: CASSGPYGYTF. The chain combines TRBV6-1 with TRBJ1-2, with D unresolved. The germline V and J ends were trimmed by 6 bases and 5 bases, with 7 bases remaining between them. CDR3 length: 11 amino acids. CDR1 is MNHNS and CDR2 is SASEGT in the germline V gene.

This chain connects TRBV11-2 to TRBJ2-1, with 9 bases matching TRBD2. Germline V gene lookup returns CDR1 SGHAT and CDR2 FQNNGV. This CDR3 has 15 amino acids. V shed 5 bases and J 2 bases; nucleotides not matched to a gene: 4. In DNA, the CDR3 is TGTGCCAGCAGCCCAGCGGGAGGCCCCTACAATGAGCAGTTCTTC. It codes for CASSPAGGPYNEQFF.

This chain links TRBV27 with TRBJ2-5; D is unclear. The germline V and J ends were trimmed by 6 bases and 1 base, with 9 bases remaining between them. This CDR3 is built from 13 residues. Germline loops: CDR1 MNHEY, CDR2 SMNVEV (reference sequence). CDR3 loop: CASRLSFQETQYF. CDR3 bases: TGTGCCAGCAGACTCTCCTTCCAAGAGACCCAGTACTTC.

The J gene is TRBJ1-5, the V gene TRBV12-5, with 7 bases fitting TRBD1. The V and J ends lost 3 bases and 7 bases, in that order; junction bases with no gene match: 15. Germline CDR1 reads LGHNT; CDR2 reads FRNRAP. The CDR3 is 17 amino acids. The CDR3 bases are TGTGCTAGTGGTTTCCATCTCGACAGGGCAAGGGACCAGCCCCAGCATTTT. Its translation: CASGFHLDRARDQPQHF.

The J gene is TRBJ2-5, the V gene TRBV4-1; 9 nucleotides agree with TRBD2. Germline CDR1 and CDR2: MGHRA and YSYEKL. V shed 0 bases and J 1 base; nucleotides not matched to a gene: 6. The CDR3 length is 17 residues. DNA for the CDR3: TGCGCCAGCAGCCAAGAACTGCGGGGGGGTTGCCAAGAGACCCAGTACTTC. Translating it yields CASSQELRGGCQETQYF.

Worth noting for this clone: At one end, the junction sequence differs from germline, possibly due to a read error. The genes are TRBV5-1 and TRBJ2-3; TRBD2 agrees at 8 bases. The germline V gene has CDR1 SGHRS and CDR2 YFSETQ. The CDR3 runs to 18 residues. The CDR3 sequence: CASRLASSGWDSTDTQYF. The CDR3 nucleotides read TGCGCCAGCAGATTGGCGTCTAGCGGGTGGGATAGCACAGATACGCAGTATTTT.